This T cell receptor beta chain was documented in a study of blood T cell repertoires in COVID-19. Study details: Italy, Spain and the United States were the sources of the convalescent and acute COVID-19 samples. PBMCs, B-cell-depleted T cells, or T cells were the source of the cDNA or gDNA that made up the material.

This CDR3 is 15 amino acids long. In germline, CDR1 is LGHDT, CDR2 YNNKEL (reference sequence). V lost 4 bases, J lost 9 bases, and 10 bases stayed unmatched. Original analysis: For nucleated cells, counts were estimated from reference gene primer amplification. The method was immunoSEQ multiplex PCR; TCRdb's version includes in-frame clones alone and lacks a portion of them. V and J calls and clone size are copied from that table; D and trimming were computed from the DNA. The sample lists 150,000 to 200,000 clones, roughly 85% occurring once. The sequence derives from a human donor with acute or convalescent COVID-19. The donor label of this sample is uncertain. The sample was peripheral blood. The V gene is TRBV3-1 (or the pseudogene TRBV3-2), the J gene TRBJ1-1, with 11 nucleotides matching TRBD1. The CDR3 DNA reads TGTGCCAGCAGCCTCATCCCGGGACAGGGGGGGAAAGCTTTCTTT. Translating it yields CASSLIPGQGGKAFF.